This paragraph covers one T cell receptor (beta chain) sequence. The table came from immunoSEQ multiplex PCR; TCRdb's copy has only in-frame clones and leaves some out. Of approximately 60,000 clones in the sample, roughly 89% were seen once. V lost 5 bases and J 1 base, leaving 8 bases between the germline ends. Germline V CDR1 and CDR2: SGHNT, YENEEA. This CDR3 is 13 amino acids long. These data belong to a study of OX40 agonist ivuxolimab in advanced cancers. The chain is built from TRBV11-3 and TRBJ1-1, with unresolved D. The clonotype originates from an adult with an advanced solid tumor such as melanoma, head and neck, liver or kidney cancer. Material: CD4+ or CD8+ T cells sorted from blood, obtained in a trial of the OX40 agonist ivuxolimab. CDR3 nucleotides: TGTGCCAGCAGCCACACCGGGAACACTGAAGCTTTCTTT. Translated: CASSHTGNTEAFF.